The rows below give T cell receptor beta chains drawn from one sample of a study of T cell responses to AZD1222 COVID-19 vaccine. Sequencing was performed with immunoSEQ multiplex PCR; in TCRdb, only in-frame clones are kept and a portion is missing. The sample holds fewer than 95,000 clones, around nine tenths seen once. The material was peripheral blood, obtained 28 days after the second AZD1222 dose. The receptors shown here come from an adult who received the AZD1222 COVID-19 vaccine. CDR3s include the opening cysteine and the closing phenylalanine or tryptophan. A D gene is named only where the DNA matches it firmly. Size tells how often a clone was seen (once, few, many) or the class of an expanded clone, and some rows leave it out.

cdr3_aa: CASSLGLRGQGTDTQYF
cdr3_nt: TGTGCCAGCAGCTTAGGCCTCAGGGGGCAGGGCACAGATACGCAGTATTTT
clone_size: NA
d_call: TRBD1
j_call: TRBJ2-3
v_call: TRBV7-9

cdr3_aa: CASSLEGRANYGYTF
cdr3_nt: TGCGCCAGCAGCTTGGAAGGCAGGGCTAACTATGGCTACACCTTC
clone_size: NA
d_call: NA
j_call: TRBJ1-2
v_call: TRBV5-1

cdr3_aa: CASSNNTRAQRNIQYF
cdr3_nt: TGTGCCAGCAGCAATAACACGCGGGCGCAGAGAAACATTCAGTACTTC
clone_size: NA
d_call: NA
j_call: TRBJ2-4
v_call: TRBV21-1

cdr3_aa: CASSSTGSLGYTF
cdr3_nt: TGTGCCAGCAGTTCCACAGGGAGTTTGGGTTACACCTTC
clone_size: NA
d_call: NA
j_call: TRBJ1-2
v_call: TRBV28

cdr3_aa: CASRDPTGELFF
cdr3_nt: TGCGCCAGCAGGGACCCCACCGGGGAGCTGTTTTTT
clone_size: NA
d_call: NA
j_call: TRBJ2-2
v_call: TRBV10-2

cdr3_aa: CASSVEPGRNTEAFF
cdr3_nt: TGTGCCAGCAGCGTAGAACCAGGGAGGAACACTGAAGCTTTCTTT
clone_size: NA
d_call: NA
j_call: TRBJ1-1
v_call: TRBV9

cdr3_aa: CASSQGETEAFF
cdr3_nt: TGTGCCAGCAGCCAAGGGGAGACTGAAGCTTTCTTT
clone_size: NA
d_call: NA
j_call: TRBJ1-1
v_call: TRBV4-2

cdr3_aa: CSASVERGGYTF
cdr3_nt: TGCAGTGCTAGTGTGGAACGCGGTGGCTACACCTTC
clone_size: NA
d_call: NA
j_call: TRBJ1-2
v_call: TRBV20-1

cdr3_aa: CASSSSDRHLMQYF
cdr3_nt: TGTGCCAGCAGTTCATCGGACAGGCACCTTATGCAGTACTTC
clone_size: NA
d_call: TRBD1
j_call: TRBJ2-7
v_call: TRBV6-2/TRBV6-3

cdr3_aa: CASSPGSTGTGSTGELFF
cdr3_nt: TGTGCCAGCAGCCCTGGATCAACCGGGACAGGGAGCACCGGGGAGCTGTTTTTT
clone_size: NA
d_call: TRBD1
j_call: TRBJ2-2
v_call: TRBV11-2

cdr3_aa: CASSKRQGEKLFF
cdr3_nt: TGTGCCAGCAGCAAGAGACAGGGGGAAAAACTGTTTTTT
clone_size: NA
d_call: TRBD1
j_call: TRBJ1-4
v_call: TRBV3-1/TRBV3-2

cdr3_aa: CASSPDLGKTSNYGYTF
cdr3_nt: TGTGCCAGCTCACCAGACCTGGGGAAGACTTCTAACTATGGCTACACCTTC
clone_size: NA
d_call: NA
j_call: TRBJ1-2
v_call: TRBV18

cdr3_aa: CASSSLAGGREQYF
cdr3_nt: TGTGCCAGCAGCTCATTAGCGGGGGGGCGCGAGCAGTACTTC
clone_size: NA
d_call: TRBD2
j_call: TRBJ2-7
v_call: TRBV7-2

cdr3_aa: CASNPWAGGQNEQFF
cdr3_nt: TGTGCCAGCAACCCTTGGGCAGGGGGACAGAATGAGCAGTTCTTC
clone_size: NA
d_call: TRBD1
j_call: TRBJ2-1
v_call: TRBV19

cdr3_aa: CASSPRTGELTNYGYTF
cdr3_nt: TGTGCCAGCAGCCCGCGGACAGGGGAATTAACGAACTATGGCTACACCTTC
clone_size: few
d_call: TRBD1
j_call: TRBJ1-2
v_call: TRBV7-2

cdr3_aa: CASKMTRNTEAFF
cdr3_nt: TGTGCCAGCAAGATGACACGAAACACTGAAGCTTTCTTT
clone_size: NA
d_call: NA
j_call: TRBJ1-1
v_call: TRBV27

cdr3_aa: CASSPNNNEQFF
cdr3_nt: TGTGCCAGCAGCCCTAACAACAATGAGCAGTTCTTC
clone_size: NA
d_call: NA
j_call: TRBJ2-1
v_call: TRBV7-9

cdr3_aa: CASSLKTSGGDNNEQFF
cdr3_nt: TGTGCCAGCAGCCTCAAGACTAGCGGGGGGGACAACAATGAGCAGTTCTTC
clone_size: NA
d_call: TRBD2
j_call: TRBJ2-1
v_call: TRBV3-1/TRBV3-2

cdr3_aa: CASSWTGEVYGYTF
cdr3_nt: TGTGCCAGCAGTTGGACAGGGGAGGTCTATGGCTACACCTTC
clone_size: NA
d_call: TRBD1
j_call: TRBJ1-2
v_call: TRBV27

cdr3_aa: CASSGTGEGFDEQFF
cdr3_nt: TGTGCCAGCAGCGGGACAGGGGAAGGATTCGATGAGCAGTTCTTC
clone_size: NA
d_call: TRBD1
j_call: TRBJ2-1
v_call: TRBV11-1

cdr3_aa: CASSALNLSGYTF
cdr3_nt: TGCGCCAGCAGTGCACTCAACCTCTCTGGCTACACCTTC
clone_size: NA
d_call: NA
j_call: TRBJ1-2
v_call: TRBV10-2

cdr3_aa: CASRPSGGALGTGELFF
cdr3_nt: TGTGCCAGCAGACCTAGCGGGGGGGCTTTGGGCACCGGGGAGCTGTTTTTT
clone_size: NA
d_call: TRBD2
j_call: TRBJ2-2
v_call: TRBV11-3

cdr3_aa: CASSPRTAGANVLTF
cdr3_nt: TGTGCCAGCTCACCTCGGACAGCAGGGGCCAACGTCCTGACTTTC
clone_size: NA
d_call: NA
j_call: TRBJ2-6
v_call: TRBV18

cdr3_aa: CASSFAWTANTEAFF
cdr3_nt: TGTGCCAGCAGTTTCGCCTGGACGGCTAACACTGAAGCTTTCTTT
clone_size: NA
d_call: NA
j_call: TRBJ1-1
v_call: TRBV27

cdr3_aa: CASSNQNRGGGYTF
cdr3_nt: TGTGCCAGCAGCAACCAAAACAGGGGAGGAGGCTACACCTTC
clone_size: NA
d_call: TRBD1
j_call: TRBJ1-2
v_call: TRBV7-2

cdr3_aa: CASSLRTTIEQFF
cdr3_nt: TGTGCCAGCAGCTTACGGACTACAATTGAGCAGTTCTTC
clone_size: NA
d_call: NA
j_call: TRBJ2-1
v_call: TRBV7-9

cdr3_aa: CASSAIGDHRGSNYGYTF
cdr3_nt: TGCGCCAGCAGCGCAATAGGGGACCACAGGGGGAGTAACTATGGCTACACCTTC
clone_size: NA
d_call: TRBD1
j_call: TRBJ1-2
v_call: TRBV4-1

cdr3_aa: CASSLGDRGRTQETQYF
cdr3_nt: TGCGCCAGCAGCTTGGGGGACAGGGGGCGAACACAAGAGACCCAGTACTTC
clone_size: NA
d_call: TRBD1
j_call: TRBJ2-5
v_call: TRBV5-1

cdr3_aa: CASGLARAANYGYTF
cdr3_nt: TGTGCTAGTGGTTTGGCACGGGCAGCTAACTATGGCTACACCTTC
clone_size: NA
d_call: NA
j_call: TRBJ1-2
v_call: TRBV12-5

cdr3_aa: CASLVTSGDIRYF
cdr3_nt: TGTGCCAGCCTAGTTACATCAGGAGATATCCGGTACTTC
clone_size: once
d_call: NA
j_call: TRBJ2-7
v_call: TRBV28

cdr3_aa: CASSLVPRNTQYF
cdr3_nt: TGTGCCAGCAGTTTAGTCCCTCGGAATACGCAGTATTTT
clone_size: NA
d_call: NA
j_call: TRBJ2-3
v_call: TRBV12-3/TRBV12-4

cdr3_aa: CATSRGGPNNQPQHF
cdr3_nt: TGTGCCACCAGCAGGGGAGGGCCGAACAATCAGCCCCAGCATTTT
clone_size: NA
d_call: NA
j_call: TRBJ1-5
v_call: TRBV15

cdr3_aa: CASSYGMTGENYGYTF
cdr3_nt: TGTGCCAGCAGTTACGGTATGACAGGGGAAAACTATGGCTACACCTTC
clone_size: many
d_call: TRBD1
j_call: TRBJ1-2
v_call: TRBV6-5

cdr3_aa: CASSVDGQGAGGYTF
cdr3_nt: TGTGCCAGCAGCGTAGATGGACAGGGGGCCGGCGGCTACACCTTC
clone_size: once
d_call: TRBD1
j_call: TRBJ1-2
v_call: TRBV9

cdr3_aa: CASSTRGDIPGELFF
cdr3_nt: TGTGCCAGCAGCACACGGGGGGACATACCCGGGGAGCTGTTTTTT
clone_size: NA
d_call: NA
j_call: TRBJ2-2
v_call: TRBV9

cdr3_aa: CATRFEETQYF
cdr3_nt: TGTGCCACCCGGTTCGAGGAGACCCAGTACTTC
clone_size: once
d_call: NA
j_call: TRBJ2-5
v_call: TRBV10-3

cdr3_aa: CASSQDLTSGNTIYF
cdr3_nt: TGTGCCAGCAGCCAAGATCTTACCTCTGGAAACACCATATATTTT
clone_size: NA
d_call: NA
j_call: TRBJ1-3
v_call: TRBV3-1/TRBV3-2

cdr3_aa: CATTDNRDNTEAFF
cdr3_nt: TGTGCCACCACTGATAACCGGGACAACACTGAAGCTTTCTTT
clone_size: NA
d_call: NA
j_call: TRBJ1-1
v_call: TRBV24-1

cdr3_aa: CASRRLASYNEQFF
cdr3_nt: TGCGCCAGCAGGAGACTAGCCTCCTACAATGAGCAGTTCTTC
clone_size: NA
d_call: TRBD2
j_call: TRBJ2-1
v_call: TRBV5-1

cdr3_aa: CASSPRQGSPLHF
cdr3_nt: TGTGCCAGCAGCCCCCGACAGGGATCACCCCTCCACTTT
clone_size: NA
d_call: TRBD1
j_call: TRBJ1-6
v_call: TRBV7-3

cdr3_aa: CASSSIHTTGANYGYTF
cdr3_nt: TGCGCCAGCAGCTCGATCCATACCACCGGGGCTAACTATGGCTACACCTTC
clone_size: NA
d_call: NA
j_call: TRBJ1-2
v_call: TRBV5-1